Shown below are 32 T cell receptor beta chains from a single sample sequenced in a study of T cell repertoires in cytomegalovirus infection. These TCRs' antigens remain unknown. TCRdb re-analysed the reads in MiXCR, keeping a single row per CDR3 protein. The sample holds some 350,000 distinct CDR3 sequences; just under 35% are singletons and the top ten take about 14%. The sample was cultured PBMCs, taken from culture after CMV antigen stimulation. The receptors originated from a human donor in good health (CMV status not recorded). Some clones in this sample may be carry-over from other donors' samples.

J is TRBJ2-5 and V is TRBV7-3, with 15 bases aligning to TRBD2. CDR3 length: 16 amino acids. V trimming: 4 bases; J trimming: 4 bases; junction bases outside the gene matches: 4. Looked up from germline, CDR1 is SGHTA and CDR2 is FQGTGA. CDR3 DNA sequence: TGTGCCAGCAGCTCGGGACTAGCGGGAGGACGAGAGACCCAGTACTTC. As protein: CASSSGLAGGRETQYF.

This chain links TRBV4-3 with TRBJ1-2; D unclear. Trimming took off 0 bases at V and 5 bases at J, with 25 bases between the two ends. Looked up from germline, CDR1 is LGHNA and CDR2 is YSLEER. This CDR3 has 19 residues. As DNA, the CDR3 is TGCGCCAGCAGCCAAGAGGTGTCCGTTGACTTACCGAATCAATATGGCTACACCTTC. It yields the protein CASSQEVSVDLPNQYGYTF.

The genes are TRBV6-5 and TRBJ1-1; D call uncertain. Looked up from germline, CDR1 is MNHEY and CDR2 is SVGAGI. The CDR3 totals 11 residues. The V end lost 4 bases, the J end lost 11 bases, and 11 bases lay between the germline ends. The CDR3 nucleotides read TGTGCCAGCAGTTCCGAGTTCGTCGCTTTCTTT. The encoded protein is CASSSEFVAFF.

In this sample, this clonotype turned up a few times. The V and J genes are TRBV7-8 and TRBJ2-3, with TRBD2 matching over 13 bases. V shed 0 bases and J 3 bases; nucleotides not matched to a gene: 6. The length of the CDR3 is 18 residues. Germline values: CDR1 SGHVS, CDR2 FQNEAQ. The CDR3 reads CASSLARTSGRGTDTQYF. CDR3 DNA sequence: TGTGCCAGCAGCTTAGCGAGAACTAGCGGGAGGGGAACAGATACGCAGTATTTT.

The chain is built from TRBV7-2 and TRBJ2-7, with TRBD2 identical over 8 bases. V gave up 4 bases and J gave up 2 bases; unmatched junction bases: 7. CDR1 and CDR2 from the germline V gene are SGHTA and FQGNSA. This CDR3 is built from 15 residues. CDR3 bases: TGTGCCAGCAGCTCTAATTCGGGAGGGCCCTACGAGCAGTACTTC. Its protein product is CASSSNSGGPYEQYF.

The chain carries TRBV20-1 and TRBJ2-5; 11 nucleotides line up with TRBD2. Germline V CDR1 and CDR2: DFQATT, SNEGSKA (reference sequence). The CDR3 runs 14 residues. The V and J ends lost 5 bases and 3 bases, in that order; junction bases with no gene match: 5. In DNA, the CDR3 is TGCAGTGCTTTCGTGACTAGCGGGAAAGAGACCCAGTACTTC. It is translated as CSAFVTSGKETQYF.

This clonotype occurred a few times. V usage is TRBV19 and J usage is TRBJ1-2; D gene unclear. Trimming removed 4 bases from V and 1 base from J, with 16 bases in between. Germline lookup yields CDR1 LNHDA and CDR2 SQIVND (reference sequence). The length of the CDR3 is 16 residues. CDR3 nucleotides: TGTGCCAGTAGTAAGGACGCGGGGTTGGGTAACTATGGCTACACCTTC. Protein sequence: CASSKDAGLGNYGYTF.

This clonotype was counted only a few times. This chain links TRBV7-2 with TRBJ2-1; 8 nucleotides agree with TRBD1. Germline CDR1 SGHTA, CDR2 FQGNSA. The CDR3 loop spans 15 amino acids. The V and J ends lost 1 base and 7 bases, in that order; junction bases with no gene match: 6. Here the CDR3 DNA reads TGTGCCAGCAGCTTAGTTGGACAGGGTCGGAATGAGCAGTTCTTC. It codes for CASSLVGQGRNEQFF.

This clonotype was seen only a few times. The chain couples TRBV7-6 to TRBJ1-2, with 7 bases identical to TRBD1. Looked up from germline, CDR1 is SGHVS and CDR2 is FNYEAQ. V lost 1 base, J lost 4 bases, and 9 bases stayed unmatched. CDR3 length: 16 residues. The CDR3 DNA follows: TGTGCCAGCAGCTTAGAACAGGGGCGGGTCGGCTATGGCTACACCTTC. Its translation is CASSLEQGRVGYGYTF.

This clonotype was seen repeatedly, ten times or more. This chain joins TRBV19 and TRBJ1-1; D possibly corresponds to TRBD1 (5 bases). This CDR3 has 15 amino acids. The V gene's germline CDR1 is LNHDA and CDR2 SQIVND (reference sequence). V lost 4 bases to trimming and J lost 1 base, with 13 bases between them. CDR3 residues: CASSTSGTRNTEAFF. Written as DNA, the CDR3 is TGTGCCAGTAGTACCTCCGGGACCAGGAACACTGAAGCTTTCTTT.

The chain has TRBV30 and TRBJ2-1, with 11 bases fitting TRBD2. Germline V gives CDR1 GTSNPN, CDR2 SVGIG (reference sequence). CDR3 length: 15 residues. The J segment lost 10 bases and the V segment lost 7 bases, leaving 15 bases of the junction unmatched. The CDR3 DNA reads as TGTGCCTACTTGTCGGCTAGCGGGAGGTTTGGCGAGCAGTTCTTC. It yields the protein CAYLSASGRFGEQFF.

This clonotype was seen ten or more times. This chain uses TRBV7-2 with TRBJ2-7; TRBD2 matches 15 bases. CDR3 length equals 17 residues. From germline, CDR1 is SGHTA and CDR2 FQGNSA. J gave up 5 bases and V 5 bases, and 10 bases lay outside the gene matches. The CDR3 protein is CASSAGLAGGLVNEQYV. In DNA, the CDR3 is TGTGCCAGCAGCGCCGGACTAGCGGGAGGGCTGGTCAACGAGCAGTACGTC.

The CDR3 nucleotides read TGCAGCGTTGAAACTCTCCCATACACCGGGGAGCTGTTTTTT. It is translated as CSVETLPYTGELFF. The chain combines TRBV29-1 with TRBJ2-2; the D is unclear. Germline CDR1 and CDR2: SQVTM and ANQGSEA. This CDR3 is built from 14 residues. Trimming stripped 2 bases from V and 3 bases from J, with 10 bases between.

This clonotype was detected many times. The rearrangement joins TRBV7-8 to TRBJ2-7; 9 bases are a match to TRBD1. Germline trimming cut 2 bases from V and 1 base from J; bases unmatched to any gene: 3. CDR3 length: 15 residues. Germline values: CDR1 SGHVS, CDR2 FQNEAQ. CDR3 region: CASSLQGTGSYEQYV. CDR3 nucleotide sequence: TGTGCCAGCAGCTTACAGGGGACAGGGTCCTACGAGCAGTACGTC.

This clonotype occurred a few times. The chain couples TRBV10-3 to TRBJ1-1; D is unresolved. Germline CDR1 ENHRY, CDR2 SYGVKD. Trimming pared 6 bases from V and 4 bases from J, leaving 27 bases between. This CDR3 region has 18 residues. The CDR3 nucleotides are TGTGCCATCAGCCGTGGAGACCTGCCTTCGGCGGCGGGCACTGAAGCTTTCTTT. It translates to CAISRGDLPSAAGTEAFF.

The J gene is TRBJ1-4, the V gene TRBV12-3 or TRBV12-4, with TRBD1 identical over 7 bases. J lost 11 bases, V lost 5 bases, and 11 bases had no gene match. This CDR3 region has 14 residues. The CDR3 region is CASSPNRQGGKLFF. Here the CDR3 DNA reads TGTGCCAGCAGTCCTAATAGACAGGGAGGGAAACTGTTTTTT.

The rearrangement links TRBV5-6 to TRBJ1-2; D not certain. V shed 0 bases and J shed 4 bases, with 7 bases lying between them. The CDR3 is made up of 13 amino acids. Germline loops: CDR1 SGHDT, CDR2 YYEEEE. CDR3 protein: CASSLGVIYGYTF. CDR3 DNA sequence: TGTGCCAGCAGCTTGGGGGTAATCTATGGCTACACCTTC.

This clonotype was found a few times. Written as DNA, the CDR3 is TGTGCCAGCAGCTTAGTCTCGGGGGCGGGGGGGGCCAACGTCCTGACTTTC. Its translation is CASSLVSGAGGANVLTF. The J gene is TRBJ2-6, the V gene TRBV7-2; D may be TRBD1 or TRBD2 (6 bases each). Trimming took 1 base from V and 4 from J, leaving 14 bases between them. Germline CDR1 reads SGHTA; CDR2 reads FQGNSA. The CDR3 is made up of 17 amino acids.

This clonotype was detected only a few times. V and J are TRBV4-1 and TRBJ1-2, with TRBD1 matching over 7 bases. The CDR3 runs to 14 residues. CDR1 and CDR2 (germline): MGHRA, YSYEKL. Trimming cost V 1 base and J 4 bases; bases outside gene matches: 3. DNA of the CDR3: TGCGCCAGCAGCCAAGTGGGACAGATCTATGGCTACACCTTC. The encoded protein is CASSQVGQIYGYTF.

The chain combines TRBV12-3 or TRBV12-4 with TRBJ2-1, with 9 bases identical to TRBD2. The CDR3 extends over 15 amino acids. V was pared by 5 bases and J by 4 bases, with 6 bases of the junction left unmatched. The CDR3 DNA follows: TGTGCCAGCAGTGACAAGACTAGCGGATACAATGAGCAGTTCTTC. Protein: CASSDKTSGYNEQFF.

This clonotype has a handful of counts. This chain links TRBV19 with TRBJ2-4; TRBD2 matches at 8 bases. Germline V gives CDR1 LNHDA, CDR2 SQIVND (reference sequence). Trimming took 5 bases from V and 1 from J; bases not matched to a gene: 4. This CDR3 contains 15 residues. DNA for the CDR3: TGTGCCAGTAGTGTCCGGACTAGCGCCAAAAACATTCAGTACTTC. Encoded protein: CASSVRTSAKNIQYF.

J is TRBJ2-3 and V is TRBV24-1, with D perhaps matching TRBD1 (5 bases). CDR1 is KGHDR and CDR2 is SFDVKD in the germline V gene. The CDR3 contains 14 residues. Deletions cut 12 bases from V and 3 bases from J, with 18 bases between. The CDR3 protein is CAVGVGFRTDTQYF. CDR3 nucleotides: TGTGCCGTAGGGGTGGGGTTCCGGACAGATACGCAGTATTTT.

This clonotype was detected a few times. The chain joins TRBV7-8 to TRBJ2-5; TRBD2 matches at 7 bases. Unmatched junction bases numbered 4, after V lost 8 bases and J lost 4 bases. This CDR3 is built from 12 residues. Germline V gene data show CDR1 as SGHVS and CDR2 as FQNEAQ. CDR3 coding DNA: TGTGCCAGCGCTTCGGGAGGAGAGACCCAGTACTTC. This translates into CASASGGETQYF.

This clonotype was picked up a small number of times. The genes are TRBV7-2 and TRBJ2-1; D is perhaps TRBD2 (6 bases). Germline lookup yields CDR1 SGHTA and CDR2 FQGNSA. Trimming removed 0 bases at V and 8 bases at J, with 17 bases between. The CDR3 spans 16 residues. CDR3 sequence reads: CASSLAPGSGAYEQFF. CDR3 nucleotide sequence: TGTGCCAGCAGCTTAGCGCCGGGTAGCGGAGCCTATGAGCAGTTCTTC.

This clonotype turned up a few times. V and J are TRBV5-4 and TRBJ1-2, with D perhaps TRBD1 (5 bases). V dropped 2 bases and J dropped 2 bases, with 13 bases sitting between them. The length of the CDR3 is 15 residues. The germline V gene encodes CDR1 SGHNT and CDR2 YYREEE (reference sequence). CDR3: CASSLGSGLNYGYTF. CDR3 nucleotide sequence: TGTGCCAGCAGCTTAGGGTCAGGGCTCAACTATGGCTACACCTTC.

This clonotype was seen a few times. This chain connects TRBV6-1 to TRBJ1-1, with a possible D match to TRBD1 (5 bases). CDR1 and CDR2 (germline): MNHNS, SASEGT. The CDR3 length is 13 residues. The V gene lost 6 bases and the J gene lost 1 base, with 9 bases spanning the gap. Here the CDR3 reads CASSATENTEAFF. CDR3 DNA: TGTGCCAGCAGCGCGACAGAGAACACTGAAGCTTTCTTT.

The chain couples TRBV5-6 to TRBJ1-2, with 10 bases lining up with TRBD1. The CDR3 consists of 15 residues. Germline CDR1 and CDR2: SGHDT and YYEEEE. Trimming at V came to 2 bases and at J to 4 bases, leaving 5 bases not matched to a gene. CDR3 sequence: CASSFGTGDLYGYTF. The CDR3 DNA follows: TGTGCCAGCAGCTTTGGGACAGGGGATCTCTATGGCTACACCTTC. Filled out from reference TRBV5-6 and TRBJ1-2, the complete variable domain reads DAGVTQSPTHLIKTRGQQVTLRCSPKSGHDTVSWYQQALGQGPQFIFQYYEEEERQRGNFPDRFSGHQFPNYSSELNVNALLLGDSALYLCASSFGTGDLYGYTFGSGTRLTVV.

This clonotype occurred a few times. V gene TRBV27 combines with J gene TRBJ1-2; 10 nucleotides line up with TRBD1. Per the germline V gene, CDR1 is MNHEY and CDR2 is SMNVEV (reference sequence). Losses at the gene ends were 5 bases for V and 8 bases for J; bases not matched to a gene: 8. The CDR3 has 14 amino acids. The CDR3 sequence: CASSEDRGMKGYTF. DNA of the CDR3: TGTGCCAGCAGTGAGGACAGGGGGATGAAAGGCTACACCTTC.

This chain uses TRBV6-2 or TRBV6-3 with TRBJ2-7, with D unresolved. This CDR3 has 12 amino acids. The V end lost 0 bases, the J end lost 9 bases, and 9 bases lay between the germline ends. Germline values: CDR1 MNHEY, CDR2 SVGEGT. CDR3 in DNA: TGTGCCAGCAGTTACTCTTACACGGGGCAGTACTTC. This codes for CASSYSYTGQYF.

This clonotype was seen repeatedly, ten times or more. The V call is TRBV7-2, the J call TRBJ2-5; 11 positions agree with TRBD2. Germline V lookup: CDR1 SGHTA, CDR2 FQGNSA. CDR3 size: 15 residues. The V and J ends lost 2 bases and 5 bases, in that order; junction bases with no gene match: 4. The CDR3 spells CASSLPTSGSETQYF. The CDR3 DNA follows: TGTGCCAGCAGCTTACCAACTAGCGGGAGTGAGACCCAGTACTTC.

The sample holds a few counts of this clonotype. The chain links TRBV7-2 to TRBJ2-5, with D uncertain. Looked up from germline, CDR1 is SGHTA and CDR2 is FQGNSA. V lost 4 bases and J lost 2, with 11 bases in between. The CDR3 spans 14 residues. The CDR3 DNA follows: TGTGCCAGCAGCTCAGTAGCTGATCAAGAGACCCAGTACTTC. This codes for CASSSVADQETQYF. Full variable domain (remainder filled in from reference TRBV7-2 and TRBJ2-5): GAGVSQSPSNKVTEKGKDVELRCDPISGHTALYWYRQSLGQGLEFLIYFQGNSAPDKSGLPSDRFSAERTGGSVSTLTIQRTQQEDSAVYLCASSSVADQETQYFGPGTRLLVL.

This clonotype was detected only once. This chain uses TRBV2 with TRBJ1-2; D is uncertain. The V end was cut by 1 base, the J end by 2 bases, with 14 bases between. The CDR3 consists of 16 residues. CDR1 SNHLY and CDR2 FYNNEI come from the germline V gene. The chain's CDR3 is CASSEEVARWNYGYTF. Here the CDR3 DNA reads TGTGCCAGCAGTGAAGAGGTTGCCAGGTGGAACTATGGCTACACCTTC.